The 6 T cell receptor beta chains in this list originate from one sample, sequenced in a study of technical replicates of blood from several donors. Produced via immunoSEQ multiplex PCR; TCRdb's table is partial and in-frame only. The table records 65,000 to 85,000 clones, roughly 94% of them present only once. Material for sequencing was T cells isolated from PBMCs. These TCRs come from a human donor in good health.

The chain is built from TRBV4-1 and TRBJ2-5, with 12 bases identical to TRBD2. The CDR3 runs to 18 residues. After removal of 4 bases from V and 4 bases from J, the junction contained 13 bases not matched to a gene. From germline, CDR1 is MGHRA and CDR2 YSYEKL. CDR3 sequence: CASSLRLAGEVFGETQYF. The CDR3 DNA follows: TGCGCCAGCAGCCTGCGACTAGCGGGAGAGGTTTTCGGAGAGACCCAGTACTTC.

The rearrangement uses TRBV7-2 and TRBJ2-4; D is possibly TRBD1 (6 bases). The CDR3 covers 13 residues. Germline values: CDR1 SGHTA, CDR2 FQGNSA. Trimming left V 1 base short and J 10 bases short, with 11 bases between. DNA of the CDR3: TGTGCCAGCAGCTTAGGGGACAATCGGATTCAGTACTTC. Amino acids: CASSLGDNRIQYF.

The CDR3 loop reads CASSWTVTGELFF. The CDR3 region has the DNA TGTGCCAGCAGTTGGACAGTCACCGGGGAGCTGTTTTTT. J is TRBJ2-2 and V is TRBV28; a weak D match, TRBD1 (6 bases). The V gene's germline CDR1 is MDHEN and CDR2 SYDVKM. This CDR3 has 13 residues. V lost 4 bases and J lost 4, with 7 bases in between.

This chain uses TRBV9 with TRBJ2-1; 10 bases align to TRBD2. This CDR3 has 16 residues. V shed 3 bases and J 5 bases; nucleotides not matched to a gene: 8. The germline CDR1 and CDR2 sequences are SGDLS and YYNGEE. The CDR3 here is CASSAYSGRSHNEQFF. CDR3 in DNA: TGTGCCAGCAGCGCATATAGCGGGAGGTCACACAATGAGCAGTTCTTC.

The chain uses TRBV5-4 and TRBJ2-1; possibly TRBD1 for D (6 bases). Germline CDR1 reads SGHNT; CDR2 reads YYREEE (reference sequence). This CDR3 has 15 amino acids. With 2 bases removed from V and 2 bases from J, the gap between germline ends came to 11 bases. The chain's CDR3 is CASSFRQGPYNEQFF. The CDR3, as DNA: TGTGCCAGCAGCTTCCGCCAGGGGCCCTACAATGAGCAGTTCTTC.

This chain uses TRBV7-8 with TRBJ2-7; 12 bases are shared with TRBD2. The CDR3 covers 16 residues. Germline V gene lookup returns CDR1 SGHVS and CDR2 FQNEAQ. The V and J ends lost 6 bases and 5 bases, in that order; junction bases with no gene match: 11. CDR3 DNA: TGTGCCAGCAGTCCGACTAGCGGGAGATCACACCACGAGCAGTACTTC. The encoded protein is CASSPTSGRSHHEQYF.